This T cell receptor (beta chain) was identified during a study of T cells after yellow fever vaccination. A process of 5'RACE template switching, which added a universal primer site and UMIs, was used to make TCR cDNA. TCRdb reprocessed the 5' RACE reads via MiXCR and lists one record per CDR3 protein. The repertoire holds 350,000 to 550,000 distinct CDR3 sequences, over 15% seen once, with roughly 19% in the top ten. Study results and caveats: Post-booster repertoires contained most primary-vaccination clones again (roughly 96% CD4, around 88% CD8). Clonotypes found in both CD4 and CD8 compartments made up a small share. Secondary responses were weaker yet peaked faster, day 5 versus 15.

Turning to this clonotype: What it binds is not known.

V was shortened by 4 bases and J by 11 bases, with 15 bases between the two germline ends. There are 12 residues in the CDR3. The V gene's germline CDR1 is SGHRS and CDR2 YFSETQ. The TCR originated in a man in his late teens or twenties who received the YFV17D yellow fever vaccine. The chain joins TRBV5-1 to TRBJ1-1; D perhaps matches TRBD1 (5 bases). The sample here was PBMCs, taken before the yellow fever booster vaccination. Here the CDR3 reads CASSTPGIRAFF. The CDR3 nucleotides read TGCGCCAGCAGCACCCCAGGGATCAGGGCTTTCTTT.